The 2 T cell receptor beta chains presented below share a single source sample, sequenced in a study of T cells after yellow fever vaccination. Via MiXCR, TCRdb re-called the 5' RACE reads, giving one row per CDR3 protein. Among under 600,000 distinct CDR3 sequences listed, about 13% were seen once. The material sequenced was PBMCs, taken on the day of the yellow fever booster vaccination. All receptors come from a man aged 25 to 45 who received the YFV17D yellow fever vaccine.

This clonotype occurred a few times. The chain joins TRBV20-1 to TRBJ2-7; 8 bases are a match to TRBD2. CDR1 DFQATT and CDR2 SNEGSKA come from the germline V gene (reference sequence). The V gene end was trimmed by 6 bases and the J gene end by 2 bases; junction bases not matched to a gene: 6. The CDR3 contains 13 residues. The CDR3 loop reads CSATAGAPYEQYF. DNA for the CDR3: TGCAGTGCAACAGCGGGAGCACCCTACGAGCAGTACTTC.

In DNA form, the CDR3 reads TGTGCCAGTCTTGGGACGAAAGAGACCCAGTACTTC. Protein sequence: CASLGTKETQYF. V and J are TRBV6-6 and TRBJ2-5; D assignment may be TRBD1 or TRBD2 (5 bases each). V lost 9 bases and J lost 3, with 11 bases in between. Germline loops: CDR1 MNHNY, CDR2 SVGAGI (reference sequence). The CDR3 consists of 12 residues.